The sequence of this TCR beta chain was determined in a study of vaccination and CD4 T cells after COVID-19. An Oncomine TCR Beta short-read assay was used to sequence the DNA from cultured CD4+ T cells. Using its own MiXCR run on the PCR reads, TCRdb lists one record per CDR3 protein. The data hold 8,000 to 10,000 distinct CDR3 sequences, with 68% observed a single time. Treatment indicated: roughly nine-day PBMC culture with coronavirus spike peptide pools or control peptides (ViraFEST assay). Details on this clonotype: Antigen unknown.

Germline V gene data show CDR1 as MGHRA and CDR2 as YSYEKL. This CDR3 contains 17 residues. Trimming shortened V by 1 base and J by 2 bases, and 17 bases separated the two germline ends. The chain carries TRBV4-1 and TRBJ2-5; possible D gene TRBD1, 8 bases. This receptor was taken from a human donor who had recovered from COVID-19. This specimen was CD4+ T cells from blood, cultured in vitro, taken before SARS-CoV-2 vaccination. Here the CDR3 DNA reads TGCGCCAGCAGCCAAGTCAGGGGGCGGGGGTTTCAAGAGACCCAGTACTTC. The encoded protein is CASSQVRGRGFQETQYF.